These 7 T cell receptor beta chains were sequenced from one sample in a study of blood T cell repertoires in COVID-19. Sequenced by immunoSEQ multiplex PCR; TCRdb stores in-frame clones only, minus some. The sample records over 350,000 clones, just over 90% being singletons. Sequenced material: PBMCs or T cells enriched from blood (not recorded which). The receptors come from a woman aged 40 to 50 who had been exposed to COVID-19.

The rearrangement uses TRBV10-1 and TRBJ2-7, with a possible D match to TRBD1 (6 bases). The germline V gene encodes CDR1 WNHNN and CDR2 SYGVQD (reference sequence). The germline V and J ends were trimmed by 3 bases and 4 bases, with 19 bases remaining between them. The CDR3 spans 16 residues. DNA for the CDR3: TGCGCCAGCAGTGATAGGGAACAGGGTGATGGATACGAGCAGTACTTC. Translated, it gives CASSDREQGDGYEQYF.

The CDR3 protein is CASRSSYSGYTF. As DNA, the CDR3 is TGTGCCAGCAGGAGCTCTTATAGTGGCTACACCTTC. The chain carries TRBV6-5 and TRBJ1-2; no clear D. The V gene's germline CDR1 is MNHEY and CDR2 SVGAGI. Between the trimmed V and J ends, which lost 6 bases and 7 bases, there was a span of 12 bases. The CDR3 extends over 12 amino acids.

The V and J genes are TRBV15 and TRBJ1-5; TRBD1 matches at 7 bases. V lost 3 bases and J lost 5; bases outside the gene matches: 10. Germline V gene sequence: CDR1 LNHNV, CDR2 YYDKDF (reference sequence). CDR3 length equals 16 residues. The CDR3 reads CATSRADRDRDQPQHF. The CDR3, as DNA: TGTGCCACCAGCAGGGCTGACAGGGATCGCGATCAGCCCCAGCATTTT. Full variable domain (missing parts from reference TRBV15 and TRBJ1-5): DAMVIQNPRYQVTQFGKPVTLSCSQTLNHNVMYWYQQKSSQAPKLLFHYYDKDFNNEADTPDNFQSRRPNTSFCFLDIRSPGLGDTAMYLCATSRADRDRDQPQHFGDGTRLSIL.

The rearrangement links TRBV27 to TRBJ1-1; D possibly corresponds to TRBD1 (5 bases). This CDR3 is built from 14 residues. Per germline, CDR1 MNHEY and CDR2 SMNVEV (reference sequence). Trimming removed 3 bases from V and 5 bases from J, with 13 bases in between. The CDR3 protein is CASSLREGMTEAFF. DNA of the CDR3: TGTGCCAGCAGTTTGCGGGAGGGGATGACTGAAGCTTTCTTT.

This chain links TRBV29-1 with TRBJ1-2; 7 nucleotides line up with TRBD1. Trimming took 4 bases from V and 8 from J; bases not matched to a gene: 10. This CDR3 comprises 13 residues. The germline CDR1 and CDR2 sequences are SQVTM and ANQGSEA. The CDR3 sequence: CSVVSLGGMGYTF. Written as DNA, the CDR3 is TGCAGCGTTGTTTCGTTAGGGGGCATGGGCTACACCTTC.

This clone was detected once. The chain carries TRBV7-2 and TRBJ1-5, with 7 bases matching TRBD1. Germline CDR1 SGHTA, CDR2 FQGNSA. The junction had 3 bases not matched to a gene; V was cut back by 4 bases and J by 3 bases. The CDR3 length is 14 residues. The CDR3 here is CASSYTGDNQPQHF. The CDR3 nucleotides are TGTGCCAGCAGCTATACAGGGGACAATCAGCCCCAGCATTTT.

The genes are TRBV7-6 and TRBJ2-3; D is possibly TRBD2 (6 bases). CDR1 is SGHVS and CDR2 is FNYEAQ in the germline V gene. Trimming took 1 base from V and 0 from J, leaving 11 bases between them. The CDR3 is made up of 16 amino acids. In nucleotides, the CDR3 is TGTGCCAGCAGCTTAGGCGCGGGGAGTAGCACAGATACGCAGTATTTT. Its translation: CASSLGAGSSTDTQYF.